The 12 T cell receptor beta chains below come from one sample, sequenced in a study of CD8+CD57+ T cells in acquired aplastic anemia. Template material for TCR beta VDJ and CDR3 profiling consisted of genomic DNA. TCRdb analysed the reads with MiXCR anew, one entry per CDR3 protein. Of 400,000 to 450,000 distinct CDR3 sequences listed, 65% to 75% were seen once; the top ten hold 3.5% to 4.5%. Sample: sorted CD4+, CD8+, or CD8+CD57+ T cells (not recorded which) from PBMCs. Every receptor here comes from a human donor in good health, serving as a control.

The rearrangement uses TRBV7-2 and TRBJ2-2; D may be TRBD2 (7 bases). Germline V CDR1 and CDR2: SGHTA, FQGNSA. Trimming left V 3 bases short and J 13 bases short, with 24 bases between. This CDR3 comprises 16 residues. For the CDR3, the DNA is TGTGCCAGCAGCTTCGCGGGGGCCACCAACAACGACTTGCTGTTTTTT. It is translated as CASSFAGATNNDLLFF.

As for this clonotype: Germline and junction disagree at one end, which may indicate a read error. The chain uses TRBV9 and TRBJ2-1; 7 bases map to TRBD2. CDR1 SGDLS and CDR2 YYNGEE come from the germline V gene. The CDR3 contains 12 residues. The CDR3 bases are TGTGCCAGCAGCGTAGGGGGGGGTGAGCATATCTTC. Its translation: CASSVGGGEHIF.

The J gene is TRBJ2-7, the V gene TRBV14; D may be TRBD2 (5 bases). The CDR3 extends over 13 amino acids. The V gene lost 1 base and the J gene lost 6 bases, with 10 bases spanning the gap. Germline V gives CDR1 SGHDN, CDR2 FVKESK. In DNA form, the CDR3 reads TGTGCCAGCAGCCAAGCAATGGAGGTCGAGCAGTACTTC. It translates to CASSQAMEVEQYF.

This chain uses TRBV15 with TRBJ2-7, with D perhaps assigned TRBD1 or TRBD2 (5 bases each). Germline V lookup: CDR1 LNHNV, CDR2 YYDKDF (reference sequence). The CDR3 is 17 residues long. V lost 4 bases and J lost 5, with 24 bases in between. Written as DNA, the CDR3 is TGTGCCACCAGCACTGTACCGGGACGGCTGGACTGGGACGAGCAGTACTTC. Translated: CATSTVPGRLDWDEQYF.

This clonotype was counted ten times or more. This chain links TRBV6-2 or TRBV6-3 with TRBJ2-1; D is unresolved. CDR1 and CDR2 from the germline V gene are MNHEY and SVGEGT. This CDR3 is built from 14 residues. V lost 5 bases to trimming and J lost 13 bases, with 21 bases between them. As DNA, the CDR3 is TGTGCCAGCAGTGGGTCTCGAGGTCGCTCCGGCCAGTTCTTC. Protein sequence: CASSGSRGRSGQFF.

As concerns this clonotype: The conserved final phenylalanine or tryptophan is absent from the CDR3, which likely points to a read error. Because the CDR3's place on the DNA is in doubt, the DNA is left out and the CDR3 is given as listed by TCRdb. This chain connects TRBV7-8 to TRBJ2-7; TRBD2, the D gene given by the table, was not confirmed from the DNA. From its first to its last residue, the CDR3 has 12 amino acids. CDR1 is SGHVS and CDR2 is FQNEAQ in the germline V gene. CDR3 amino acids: CASSTRLAGRYY.

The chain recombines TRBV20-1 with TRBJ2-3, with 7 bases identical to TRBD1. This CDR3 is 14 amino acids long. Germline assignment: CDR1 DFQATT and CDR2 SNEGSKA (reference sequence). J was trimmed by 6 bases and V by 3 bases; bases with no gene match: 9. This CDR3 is CSASGTAHYDTQYF. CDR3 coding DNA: TGCAGTGCTAGTGGGACAGCCCACTATGATACGCAGTATTTT.

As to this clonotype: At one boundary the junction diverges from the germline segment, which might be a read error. CDR3: CASSAATSNNEQFF. The CDR3 DNA reads TGTGCCAGCAGTGCCGCGACTAGTAACAATGAGCAGTTCTTC. The chain has TRBV24-1 and TRBJ2-1; weak D call: TRBD2 (6 bases). CDR1 and CDR2 (germline): KGHDR, SFDVKD. CDR3 length equals 14 residues.

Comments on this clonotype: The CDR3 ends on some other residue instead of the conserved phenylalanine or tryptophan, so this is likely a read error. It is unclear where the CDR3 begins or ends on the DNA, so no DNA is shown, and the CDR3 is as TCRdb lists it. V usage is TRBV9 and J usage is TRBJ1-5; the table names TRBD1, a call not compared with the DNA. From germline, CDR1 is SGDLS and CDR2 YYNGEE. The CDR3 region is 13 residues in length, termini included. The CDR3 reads CASSVGQSPSGAI.

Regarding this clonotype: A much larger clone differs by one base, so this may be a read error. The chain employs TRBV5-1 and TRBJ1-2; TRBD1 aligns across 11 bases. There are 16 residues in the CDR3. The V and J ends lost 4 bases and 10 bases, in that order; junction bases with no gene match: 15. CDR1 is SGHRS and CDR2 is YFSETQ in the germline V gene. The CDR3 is CASSQGLNRDRGDYTF. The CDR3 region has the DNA TGCGCCAGCAGCCAAGGCCTGAACCGGGACAGGGGGGACTACACCTTC. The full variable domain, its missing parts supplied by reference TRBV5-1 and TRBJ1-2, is KAGVTQTPRYLIKTRGQQVTLSCSPISGHRSVSWYQQTPGQGLQFLFEYFSETQRNKGNFPGRFSGRQFSNSRSEMNVSTLELGDSALYLCASSQGLNRDRGDYTFGSGTRLTVV.

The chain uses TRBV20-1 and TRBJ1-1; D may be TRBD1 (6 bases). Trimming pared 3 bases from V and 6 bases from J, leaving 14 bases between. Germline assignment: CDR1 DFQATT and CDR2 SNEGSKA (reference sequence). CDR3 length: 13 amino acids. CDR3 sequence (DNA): TGCAGTGCTAGCCCCGCAAGGGGGGCTGAAGCTTTCTTT. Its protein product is CSASPARGAEAFF.

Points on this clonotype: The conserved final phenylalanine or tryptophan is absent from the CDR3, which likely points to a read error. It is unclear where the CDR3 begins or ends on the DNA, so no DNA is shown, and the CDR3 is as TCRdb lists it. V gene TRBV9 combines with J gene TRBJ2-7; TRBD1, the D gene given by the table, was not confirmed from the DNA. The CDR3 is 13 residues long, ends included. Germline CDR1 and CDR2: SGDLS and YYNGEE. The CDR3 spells CASSVAAGHPYEL.